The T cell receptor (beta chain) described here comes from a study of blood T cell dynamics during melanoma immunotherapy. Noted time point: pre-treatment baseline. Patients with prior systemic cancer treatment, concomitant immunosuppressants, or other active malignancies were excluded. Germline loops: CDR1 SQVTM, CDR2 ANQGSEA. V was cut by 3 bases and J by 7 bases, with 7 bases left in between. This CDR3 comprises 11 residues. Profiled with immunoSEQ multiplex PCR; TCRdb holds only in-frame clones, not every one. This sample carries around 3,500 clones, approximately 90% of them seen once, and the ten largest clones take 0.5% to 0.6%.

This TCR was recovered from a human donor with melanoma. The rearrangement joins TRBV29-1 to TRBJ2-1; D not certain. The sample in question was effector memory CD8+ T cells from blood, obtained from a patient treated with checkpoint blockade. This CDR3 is CSVEVWNEQFF. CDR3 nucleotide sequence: TGCAGCGTTGAGGTGTGGAATGAGCAGTTCTTC.